This is a list of T cell receptor beta chains from one sample in a study of T cell responses to AZD1222 COVID-19 vaccine. TCRdb's copy holds only in-frame clones and misses some; the assay was immunoSEQ multiplex PCR. The repertoire holds about 68,000 clones, with 80% as singletons. The sequencing used peripheral blood, collected on day 0 of AZD1222 vaccination. These receptors came from an adult in good health. Each CDR3 is given with its conserved first and last residue. A D gene is named only where the DNA matches it firmly. Clone size, where shown, is once, few, many, or a class for clones that have expanded.

cdr3_length: 13; v_call: TRBV5-1; d_call: -; clone_size: -; j_call: TRBJ2-7; cdr3_nt: TGCGCCAGCAGCTTGGTTCAGGGAGGCGAGCAGTACTTC; cdr3_aa: CASSLVQGGEQYF
cdr3_length: 13; v_call: TRBV12-5; d_call: -; clone_size: -; j_call: TRBJ1-2; cdr3_nt: TGTGCTAGTGGTTCGGACGAACGCTATGGCTACACCTTC; cdr3_aa: CASGSDERYGYTF
cdr3_length: 15; v_call: TRBV7-9; d_call: -; clone_size: -; j_call: TRBJ1-2; cdr3_nt: TGTGCCAGCAGCTCGAGAAAACAGGGAATCTATGGCTACACCTTC; cdr3_aa: CASSSRKQGIYGYTF
cdr3_length: 18; v_call: TRBV7-8; d_call: -; clone_size: -; j_call: TRBJ2-1; cdr3_nt: TGTGCCAGCAGCCCACGAGGAACCTACGTGTTAGTGTACAATGAGCAGTTCTTC; cdr3_aa: CASSPRGTYVLVYNEQFF
cdr3_length: 14; v_call: TRBV11-3; d_call: TRBD2; clone_size: once; j_call: TRBJ2-5; cdr3_nt: TGTGCCAGCAGCTTGGGACTAGCAGAAGAGACCCAGTACTTC; cdr3_aa: CASSLGLAEETQYF
cdr3_length: 13; v_call: TRBV12-3/TRBV12-4; d_call: -; clone_size: -; j_call: TRBJ2-7; cdr3_nt: TGTGCCAGCAGTTTACCTCCCGCCTACGAGCAGTACTTC; cdr3_aa: CASSLPPAYEQYF
cdr3_length: 16; v_call: TRBV6-1; d_call: -; clone_size: few; j_call: TRBJ1-4; cdr3_nt: TGTGCCAGCAGTGAAAATAAGGCCAGGATAAGCGAAAAACTGTTTTTT; cdr3_aa: CASSENKARISEKLFF
cdr3_length: 15; v_call: TRBV6-5; d_call: -; clone_size: once; j_call: TRBJ2-1; cdr3_nt: TGTGCCAGCAGTACCGACGAGCCTTCCTACAATGAGCAGTTCTTC; cdr3_aa: CASSTDEPSYNEQFF
cdr3_length: 13; v_call: TRBV3-1/TRBV3-2; d_call: TRBD1; clone_size: -; j_call: TRBJ2-7; cdr3_nt: TGTGCCAGCAGCCGACAGGGGTCCGGTGAGCAGTACTTC; cdr3_aa: CASSRQGSGEQYF
cdr3_length: 15; v_call: TRBV19; d_call: -; clone_size: -; j_call: TRBJ1-2; cdr3_nt: TGTGCCAGTAGTATGCCCGTTCAGGGTAAAGCGGGCTACACCTTC; cdr3_aa: CASSMPVQGKAGYTF
cdr3_length: 14; v_call: TRBV5-1; d_call: TRBD1; clone_size: -; j_call: TRBJ1-1; cdr3_nt: TGCGCCAGCAGCTCGGGACAGCGAAACACTGAAGCTTTCTTT; cdr3_aa: CASSSGQRNTEAFF
cdr3_length: 14; v_call: TRBV28; d_call: -; clone_size: -; j_call: TRBJ1-2; cdr3_nt: TGTGCCAGCAGTTTACCGGGGCAGGAGGATGGCTACACCTTC; cdr3_aa: CASSLPGQEDGYTF
cdr3_length: 16; v_call: TRBV11-2; d_call: TRBD2; clone_size: -; j_call: TRBJ2-3; cdr3_nt: TGTGCCAGCAGCTTAGGTGCGGGGGGTGGGACAGATACGCAGTATTTT; cdr3_aa: CASSLGAGGGTDTQYF
cdr3_length: 14; v_call: TRBV5-1; d_call: -; clone_size: -; j_call: TRBJ1-1; cdr3_nt: TGCGCCAGCACCTTTGGGACTAAACCCTATGAAGCTTTCTTT; cdr3_aa: CASTFGTKPYEAFF
cdr3_length: 13; v_call: TRBV7-9; d_call: -; clone_size: -; j_call: TRBJ2-7; cdr3_nt: TGTGCCAGCAGGGGTCAGGGGATCCACGAGCAGTACTTC; cdr3_aa: CASRGQGIHEQYF
cdr3_length: 16; v_call: TRBV7-9; d_call: TRBD1; clone_size: -; j_call: TRBJ2-1; cdr3_nt: TGTGCCAGCAGCGTCCTAGCCGGGACAGGGCACAATGAGCAGTTCTTC; cdr3_aa: CASSVLAGTGHNEQFF
cdr3_length: 15; v_call: TRBV6-5; d_call: -; clone_size: -; j_call: TRBJ1-2; cdr3_nt: TGTGCCAGCAGCCGGCGGACAGTTGGGGGCTATGGCTACACCTTC; cdr3_aa: CASSRRTVGGYGYTF
cdr3_length: 17; v_call: TRBV2; d_call: -; clone_size: -; j_call: TRBJ1-2; cdr3_nt: TGTGCCAGCAGTGGGGGGACACCCTCCAGGGCGGGCTATGGCTACACCTTC; cdr3_aa: CASSGGTPSRAGYGYTF
cdr3_length: 11; v_call: TRBV9; d_call: -; clone_size: -; j_call: TRBJ2-3; cdr3_nt: TGTGCCAGCAGTAGCACAGATACGCAGTATTTT; cdr3_aa: CASSSTDTQYF
cdr3_length: 14; v_call: TRBV7-9; d_call: -; clone_size: -; j_call: TRBJ2-1; cdr3_nt: TGTGCCAGCAGCGCCAGGCGTCTAGTTAATGAGCAGTTCTTC; cdr3_aa: CASSARRLVNEQFF
cdr3_length: 15; v_call: TRBV6-1; d_call: TRBD1; clone_size: -; j_call: TRBJ1-5; cdr3_nt: TGTGCCAGCAGTGAAGCATCAGGGGGTCGTCAGCCCCAGCATTTT; cdr3_aa: CASSEASGGRQPQHF
cdr3_length: 19; v_call: TRBV27; d_call: TRBD1; clone_size: -; j_call: TRBJ1-5; cdr3_nt: TGTGCCAGCAGTTCGCTCGCTATCACCGGGACAGGGGCCAATCAGCCCCAGCATTTT; cdr3_aa: CASSSLAITGTGANQPQHF
cdr3_length: 13; v_call: TRBV28; d_call: -; clone_size: -; j_call: TRBJ2-3; cdr3_nt: TGTGCCAGCCTCTCCAATGGTGCAGATACGCAGTATTTT; cdr3_aa: CASLSNGADTQYF
cdr3_length: 14; v_call: TRBV10-3; d_call: -; clone_size: -; j_call: TRBJ2-3; cdr3_nt: TGTGCCATCAGGGACCATGCTAGCACAGATACGCAGTATTTT; cdr3_aa: CAIRDHASTDTQYF
cdr3_length: 13; v_call: TRBV29-1; d_call: -; clone_size: -; j_call: TRBJ1-4; cdr3_nt: TGCGGCTCTTCGGGGAATAGGGGTGAAAAACTGTTTTTT; cdr3_aa: CGSSGNRGEKLFF
cdr3_length: 13; v_call: TRBV5-6; d_call: -; clone_size: -; j_call: TRBJ1-2; cdr3_nt: TGTGCCAGCAGCTTAGGGCAGAACTATGGCTACACCTTC; cdr3_aa: CASSLGQNYGYTF
cdr3_length: 13; v_call: TRBV5-1; d_call: -; clone_size: few; j_call: TRBJ2-7; cdr3_nt: TGCGCCAGCAGCTTGACTGGGGACTACGAGCAGTACTTC; cdr3_aa: CASSLTGDYEQYF
cdr3_length: 13; v_call: TRBV11-3; d_call: -; clone_size: few; j_call: TRBJ2-3; cdr3_nt: TGTGCCAGCAGCTCCACCGGCACAGATACGCAGTATTTT; cdr3_aa: CASSSTGTDTQYF
cdr3_length: 15; v_call: TRBV19; d_call: -; clone_size: -; j_call: TRBJ1-4; cdr3_nt: TGTGCCAGTAGCCCTTGGGAGGGGACGAATGAAAAACTGTTTTTT; cdr3_aa: CASSPWEGTNEKLFF